The entry below gives a single T cell receptor beta chain sequence along with its context. The source of the sample is a study of T cell changes during pregnancy in multiple sclerosis. Data came from immunoSEQ multiplex PCR; TCRdb stores just in-frame clones and leaves some out. The sample records approximately 44,000 clones, 80% to 95% being singletons. The CDR3 is 15 amino acids. Per the germline V gene, CDR1 is LGHNA and CDR2 is YSLEER. Trimming stripped 3 bases from V and 6 bases from J, with 17 bases between. This TCR derives from a female donor with multiple sclerosis, enrolled in a pregnancy study. Sequencing was performed on CD4+ T cells from peripheral blood mononuclear cells, taken in the third trimester of pregnancy. The V gene is TRBV4-3, the J gene TRBJ1-1, with a tentative D call TRBD1 (6 bases). CDR3 amino acids: CASSHSTGPGAEAFF. The CDR3 DNA reads TGCGCCAGCAGCCATTCTACAGGGCCCGGGGCTGAAGCTTTCTTT.